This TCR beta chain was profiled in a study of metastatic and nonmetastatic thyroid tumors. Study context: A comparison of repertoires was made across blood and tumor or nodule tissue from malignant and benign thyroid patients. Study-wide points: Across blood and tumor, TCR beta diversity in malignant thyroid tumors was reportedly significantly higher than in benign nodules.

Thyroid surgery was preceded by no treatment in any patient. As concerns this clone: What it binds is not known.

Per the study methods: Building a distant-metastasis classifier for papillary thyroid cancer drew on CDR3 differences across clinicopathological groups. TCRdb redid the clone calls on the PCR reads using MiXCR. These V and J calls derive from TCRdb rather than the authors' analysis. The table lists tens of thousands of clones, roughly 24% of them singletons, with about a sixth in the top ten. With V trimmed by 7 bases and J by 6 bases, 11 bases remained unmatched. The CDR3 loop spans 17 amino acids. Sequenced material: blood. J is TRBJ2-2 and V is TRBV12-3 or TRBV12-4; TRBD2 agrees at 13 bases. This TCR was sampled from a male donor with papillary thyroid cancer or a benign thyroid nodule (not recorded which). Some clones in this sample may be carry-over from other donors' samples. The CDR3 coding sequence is TGTGCCAGCACCTGGACTAGCGGGAGACAACGAGCCGGGGAGCTGTTTTTT. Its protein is CASTWTSGRQRAGELFF.